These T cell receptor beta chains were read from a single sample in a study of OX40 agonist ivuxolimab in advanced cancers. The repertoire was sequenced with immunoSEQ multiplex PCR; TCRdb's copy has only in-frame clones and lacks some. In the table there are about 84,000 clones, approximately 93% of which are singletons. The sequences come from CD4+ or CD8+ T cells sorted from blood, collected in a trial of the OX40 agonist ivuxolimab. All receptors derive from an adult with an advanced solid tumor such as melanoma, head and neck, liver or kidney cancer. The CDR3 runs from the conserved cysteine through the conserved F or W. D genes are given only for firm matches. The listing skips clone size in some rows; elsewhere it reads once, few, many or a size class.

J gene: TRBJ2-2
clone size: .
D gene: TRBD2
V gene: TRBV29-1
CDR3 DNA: TGCAGCGTTGTTAGTCGGACTAGCTCAGCCGGGGAGCTGTTTTTT
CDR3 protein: CSVVSRTSSAGELFF

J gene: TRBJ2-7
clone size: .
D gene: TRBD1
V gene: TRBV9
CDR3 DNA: TGTGCCAGCAGCGTAGGATCCAGGGGGACCGAGCAGTACTTC
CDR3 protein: CASSVGSRGTEQYF

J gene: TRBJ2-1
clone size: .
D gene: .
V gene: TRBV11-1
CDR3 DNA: TGTGCCAGCAGCCCCCATAACAATGAGCAGTTCTTC
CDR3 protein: CASSPHNNEQFF

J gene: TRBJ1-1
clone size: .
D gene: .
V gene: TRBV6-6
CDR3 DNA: TGTGCCAGTAATCCTGGGACTGAAGCTTTCTTT
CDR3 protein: CASNPGTEAFF

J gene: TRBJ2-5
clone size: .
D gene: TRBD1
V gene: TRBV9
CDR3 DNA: TGTGCCAGCAGCGTAGGGACAGGGTGGGAGACCCAGTACTTC
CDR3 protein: CASSVGTGWETQYF

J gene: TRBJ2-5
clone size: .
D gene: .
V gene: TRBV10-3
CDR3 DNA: TGTGCCATCAGTGAGCTGGTAGCGGTGGGAGCCCAAGAGACCCAGTACTTC
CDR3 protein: CAISELVAVGAQETQYF

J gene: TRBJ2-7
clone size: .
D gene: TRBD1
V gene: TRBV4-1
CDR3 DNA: TGCGCCAGCAGCCAAGGCAGGGGGCTTACCTACGAGCAGTACTTC
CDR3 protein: CASSQGRGLTYEQYF

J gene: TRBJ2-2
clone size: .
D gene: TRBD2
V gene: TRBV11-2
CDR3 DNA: TGTACCAGCAGCTTAGTTTTTAGCGGGGTCACCGGGGAGCTGTTTTTT
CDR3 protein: CTSSLVFSGVTGELFF

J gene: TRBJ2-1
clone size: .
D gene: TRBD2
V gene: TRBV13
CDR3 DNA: TGTGCCAGCAGCCCAGCGTCGGGTAGCGGGCGCTACAATGAGCAGTTCTTC
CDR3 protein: CASSPASGSGRYNEQFF

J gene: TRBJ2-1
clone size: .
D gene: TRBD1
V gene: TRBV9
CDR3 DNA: TGTGCCAGCAGCGGGGACAGCGAGCAGTTCTTC
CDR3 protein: CASSGDSEQFF

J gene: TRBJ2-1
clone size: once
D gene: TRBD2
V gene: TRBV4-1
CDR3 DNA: TGCGCCAGCAGCCGGACCCAGCGGGAGGGTTACAATGAGCAGTTCTTC
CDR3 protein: CASSRTQREGYNEQFF

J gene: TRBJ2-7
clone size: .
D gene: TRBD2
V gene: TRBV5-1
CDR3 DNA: TGCGCCAGCAGCTCCGGACTAGCGGGGCCCTACGAGCAGTACTTC
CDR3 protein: CASSSGLAGPYEQYF

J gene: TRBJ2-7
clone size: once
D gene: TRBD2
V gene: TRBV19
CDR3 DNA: TGTGCCAGTAGCCTACTCCCAAGGACTAGCGGGGACTACGAGCAGTACTTC
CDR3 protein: CASSLLPRTSGDYEQYF

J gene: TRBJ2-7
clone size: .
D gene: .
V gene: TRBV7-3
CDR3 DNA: TGTGCCAGCAGCTTGGGCCCCTCCTACGAGCAGTACTTC
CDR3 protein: CASSLGPSYEQYF

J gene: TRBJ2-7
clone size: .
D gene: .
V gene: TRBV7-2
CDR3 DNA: TGTGCCAGCAGCTCCCGTCGCGACGAGCAGTACTTC
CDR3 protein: CASSSRRDEQYF

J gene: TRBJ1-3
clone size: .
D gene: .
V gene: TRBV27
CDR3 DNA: TGTGCCAGCAGTTTATATGACCCGAGCTCTGGAAACACCATATATTTT
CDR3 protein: CASSLYDPSSGNTIYF

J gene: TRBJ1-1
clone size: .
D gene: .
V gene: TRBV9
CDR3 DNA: TGTGCCAGCAGCCCCCGACGGGGACCTAACTCTGAAGCTTTCTTT
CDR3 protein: CASSPRRGPNSEAFF

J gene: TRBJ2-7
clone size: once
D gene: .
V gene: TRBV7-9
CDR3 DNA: TGTGCCAGCAGCTTAGCGACTAGTCACTACGAGCAGTACTTC
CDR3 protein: CASSLATSHYEQYF

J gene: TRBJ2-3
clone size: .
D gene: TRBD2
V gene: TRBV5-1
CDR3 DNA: TGCGCCAGCAGCTTGGGTAGCGGGACAGATACGCAGTATTTT
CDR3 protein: CASSLGSGTDTQYF

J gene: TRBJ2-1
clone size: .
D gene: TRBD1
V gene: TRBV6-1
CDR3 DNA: TGTGCCAGCAGGAACAGGGGGGTGTCCTACAATGAGCAGTTCTTC
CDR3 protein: CASRNRGVSYNEQFF

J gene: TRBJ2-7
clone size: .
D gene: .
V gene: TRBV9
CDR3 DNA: TGTGCCAGCAGCGTGAGCGGGACACCCTACGAGCAGTACTTC
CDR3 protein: CASSVSGTPYEQYF

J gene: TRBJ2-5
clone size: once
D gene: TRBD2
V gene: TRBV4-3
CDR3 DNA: TGCGCCAGCAGCCAAGGGACTAGCGGCCAAGAGACCCAGTACTTC
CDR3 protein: CASSQGTSGQETQYF

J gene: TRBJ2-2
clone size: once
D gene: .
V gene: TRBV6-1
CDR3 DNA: TGTGCCACCTCCGAAGGAAGGAACACCGGGGAGCTGTTTTTT
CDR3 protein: CATSEGRNTGELFF

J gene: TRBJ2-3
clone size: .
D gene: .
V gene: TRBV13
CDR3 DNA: TGTGCCAGCAGCTCCGAGAGGGATACGCAGTATTTT
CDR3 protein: CASSSERDTQYF